This TCR beta chain was identified in a study of blood T cell repertoires in COVID-19. Background on the study: Italy, Spain and the United States were the sources of the convalescent and acute COVID-19 samples.

In the original workflow: Using reference gene primer amplification, nucleated cell counts were estimated. Generated by immunoSEQ multiplex PCR, the TCRdb table keeps only in-frame clones and is missing some. That table supplies the V and J calls and clone size; D and trimming were determined from the DNA. Counted here are 90,000 to 130,000 clones, over 75% occurring once; the ten biggest clones make up approximately 4.1%. The germline gives CDR1 LGHDT, CDR2 YNNKEL (reference sequence). V was clipped by 4 bases and J by 6 bases, with 10 bases between them. This CDR3 contains 13 residues. This clone was seen more than once but under ten times.

This clonotype originated in a woman between 65 and 79 years old with acute or convalescent COVID-19. Input material: peripheral blood. This chain uses TRBV3-1 (or the pseudogene TRBV3-2) with TRBJ2-1, with D possibly being TRBD2 (5 bases). Here the CDR3 reads CASSRRALNEQFF. CDR3 in DNA: TGTGCCAGCAGCCGGCGGGCTCTCAATGAGCAGTTCTTC.